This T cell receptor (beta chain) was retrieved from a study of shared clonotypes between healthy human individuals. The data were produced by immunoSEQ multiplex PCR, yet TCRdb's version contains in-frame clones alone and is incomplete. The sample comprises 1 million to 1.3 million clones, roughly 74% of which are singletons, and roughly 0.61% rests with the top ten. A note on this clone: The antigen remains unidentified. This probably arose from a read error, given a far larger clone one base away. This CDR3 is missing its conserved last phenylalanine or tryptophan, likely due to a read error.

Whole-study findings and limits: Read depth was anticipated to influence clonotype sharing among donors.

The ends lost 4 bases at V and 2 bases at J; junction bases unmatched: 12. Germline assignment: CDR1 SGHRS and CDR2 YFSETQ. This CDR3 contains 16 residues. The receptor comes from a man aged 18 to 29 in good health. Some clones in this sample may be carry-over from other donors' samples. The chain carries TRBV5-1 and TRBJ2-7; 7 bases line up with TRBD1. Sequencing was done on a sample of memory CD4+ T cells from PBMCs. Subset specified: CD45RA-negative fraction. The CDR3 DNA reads TGCGCCAGCAGCGCAGGGGACAGTTTACTAGCCTACGAGCAGTACCTC. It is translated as CASSAGDSLLAYEQYL.